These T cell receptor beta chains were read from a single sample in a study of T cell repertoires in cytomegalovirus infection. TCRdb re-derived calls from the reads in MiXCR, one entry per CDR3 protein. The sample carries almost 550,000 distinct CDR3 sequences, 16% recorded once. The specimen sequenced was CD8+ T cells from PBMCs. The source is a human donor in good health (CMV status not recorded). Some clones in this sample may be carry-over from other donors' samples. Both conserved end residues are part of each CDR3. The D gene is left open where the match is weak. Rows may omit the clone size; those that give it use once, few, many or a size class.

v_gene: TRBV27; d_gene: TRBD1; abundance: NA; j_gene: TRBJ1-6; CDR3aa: CASSPYRGNSPLHF; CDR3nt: TGTGCCAGCAGCCCATACAGGGGAAATTCACCCCTCCACTTT
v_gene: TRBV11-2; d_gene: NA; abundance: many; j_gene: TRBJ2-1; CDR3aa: CASSSGAGPPNEQFF; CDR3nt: TGTGCCAGCAGCTCTGGGGCCGGCCCCCCCAATGAGCAGTTCTTC
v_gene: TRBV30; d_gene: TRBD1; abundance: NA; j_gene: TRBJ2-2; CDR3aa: CAWTTGAAGELFF; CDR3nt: TGTGCCTGGACGACAGGGGCCGCCGGGGAGCTGTTTTTT
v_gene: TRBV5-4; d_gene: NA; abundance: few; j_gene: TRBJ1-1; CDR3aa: CASRSYTEAFF; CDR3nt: TGTGCCAGCAGATCCTACACTGAAGCTTTCTTT
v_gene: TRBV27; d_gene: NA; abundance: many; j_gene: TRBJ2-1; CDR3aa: CASAGTNTNEQFF; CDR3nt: TGTGCAAGCGCCGGGACGAATACCAATGAGCAGTTCTTC
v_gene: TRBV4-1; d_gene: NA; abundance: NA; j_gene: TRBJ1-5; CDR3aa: CASSQEPGEGQPQHF; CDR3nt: TGCGCCAGCAGCCAAGAACCAGGGGAGGGTCAGCCCCAGCATTTT
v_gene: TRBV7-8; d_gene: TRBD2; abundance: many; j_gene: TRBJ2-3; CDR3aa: CASSSASGSAPSTDTQYF; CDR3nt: TGTGCCAGCAGCTCAGCTAGCGGGAGTGCTCCCAGCACAGATACGCAGTATTTT
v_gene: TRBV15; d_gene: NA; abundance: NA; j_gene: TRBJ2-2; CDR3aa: CATSRSFSGPGELFF; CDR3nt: TGTGCCACCAGCAGATCCTTTAGCGGACCCGGGGAGCTGTTTTTT
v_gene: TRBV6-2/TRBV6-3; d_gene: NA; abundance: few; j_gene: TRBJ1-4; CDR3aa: CASSYSLLREDEKLFF; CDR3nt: TGTGCCAGCAGTTACTCGTTACTCAGGGAGGATGAAAAACTGTTTTTT
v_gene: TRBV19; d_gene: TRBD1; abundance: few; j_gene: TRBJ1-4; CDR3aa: CASGKGQGSNEKLFF; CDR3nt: TGTGCCAGTGGAAAAGGACAGGGGAGTAATGAAAAACTGTTTTTT
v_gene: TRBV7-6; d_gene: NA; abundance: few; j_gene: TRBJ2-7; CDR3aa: CASRGTSYEQYF; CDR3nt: TGTGCCAGCAGGGGGACTTCCTACGAGCAGTACTTC
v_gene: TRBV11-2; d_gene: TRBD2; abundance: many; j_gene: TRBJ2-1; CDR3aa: CASSFLTSASYNEQFF; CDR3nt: TGTGCCAGCAGCTTCCTGACTAGCGCTTCATACAATGAGCAGTTCTTC
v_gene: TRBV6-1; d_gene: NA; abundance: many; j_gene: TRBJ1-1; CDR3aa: CASSRPREGTEAFF; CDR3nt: TGTGCCAGCAGTCGACCCCGGGAGGGGACTGAAGCTTTCTTT
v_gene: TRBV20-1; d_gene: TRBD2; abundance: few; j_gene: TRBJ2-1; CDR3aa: CMGTSGIPSYNEQFF; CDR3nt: TGCATGGGGACTAGCGGGATCCCCTCCTACAATGAGCAGTTCTTC
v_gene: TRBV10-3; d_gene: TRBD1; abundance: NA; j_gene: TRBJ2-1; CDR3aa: CATAGGTGVNEQFF; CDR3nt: TGTGCCACCGCTGGGGGGACAGGGGTGAATGAGCAGTTCTTC
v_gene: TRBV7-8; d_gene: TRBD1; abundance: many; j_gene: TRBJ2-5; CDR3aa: CASSLVGGTGIETQYF; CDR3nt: TGTGCCAGCAGCTTAGTAGGAGGGACAGGAATAGAGACCCAGTACTTC
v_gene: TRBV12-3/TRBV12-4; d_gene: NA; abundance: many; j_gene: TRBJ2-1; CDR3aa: CASSLRAGIDEQFF; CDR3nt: TGTGCCAGCAGTTTACGTGCTGGGATCGATGAGCAGTTCTTC
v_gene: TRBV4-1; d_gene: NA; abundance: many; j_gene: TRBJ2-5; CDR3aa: CASSQGQGGETQYF; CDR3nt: TGCGCCAGCAGCCAAGGACAGGGAGGAGAGACCCAGTACTTC
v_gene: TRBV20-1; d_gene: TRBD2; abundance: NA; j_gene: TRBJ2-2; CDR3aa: CSARDLRGGGPSGELFF; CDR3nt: TGCAGTGCTAGAGATCTCAGAGGCGGGGGGCCGTCCGGGGAGCTGTTTTTT
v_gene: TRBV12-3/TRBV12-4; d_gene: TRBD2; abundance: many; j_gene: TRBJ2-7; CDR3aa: CASSLRRGVHEQYF; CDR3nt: TGTGCCAGCAGTTTGAGGCGGGGGGTCCACGAGCAGTACTTC
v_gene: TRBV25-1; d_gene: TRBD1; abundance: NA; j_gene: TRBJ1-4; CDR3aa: CASSELGQGGEKLFF; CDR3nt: TGTGCCAGCAGTGAATTGGGACAGGGAGGTGAAAAACTGTTTTTT
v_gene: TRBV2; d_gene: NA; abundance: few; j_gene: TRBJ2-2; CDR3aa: CATGGGGLSGELFF; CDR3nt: TGTGCCACTGGAGGGGGTGGGCTGAGCGGGGAGCTGTTTTTT
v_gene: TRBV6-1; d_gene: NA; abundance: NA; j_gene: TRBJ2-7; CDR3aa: CASSEGGEWSYEQYF; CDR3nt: TGTGCCAGCAGTGAAGGAGGGGAGTGGTCCTACGAGCAGTACTTC
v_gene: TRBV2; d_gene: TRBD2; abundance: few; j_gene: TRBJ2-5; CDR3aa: CASSGLAAQETQYF; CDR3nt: TGTGCCAGCAGTGGACTAGCGGCCCAAGAGACCCAGTACTTC
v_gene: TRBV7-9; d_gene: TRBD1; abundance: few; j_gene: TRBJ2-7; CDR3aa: CASSHRDREVYEQYF; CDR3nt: TGTGCCAGCAGCCACCGGGACAGGGAAGTTTACGAGCAGTACTTC
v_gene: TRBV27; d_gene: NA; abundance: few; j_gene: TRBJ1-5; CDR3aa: CASSLFGRRRNNQPQHF; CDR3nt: TGTGCCAGCAGTTTATTCGGGAGAAGAAGGAACAATCAGCCCCAGCATTTT
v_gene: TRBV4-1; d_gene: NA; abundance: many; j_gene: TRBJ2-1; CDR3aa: CASSPFGRRDEQFF; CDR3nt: TGCGCCAGCAGCCCGTTCGGGCGCAGGGATGAGCAGTTCTTC
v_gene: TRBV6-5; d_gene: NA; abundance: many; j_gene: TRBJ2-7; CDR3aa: CASSYGTETYEQYF; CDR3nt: TGTGCCAGCAGTTACGGGACGGAGACCTACGAGCAGTACTTC
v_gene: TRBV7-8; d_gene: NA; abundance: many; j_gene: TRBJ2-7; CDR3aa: CASSLLKGVYEQYF; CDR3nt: TGTGCCAGCAGCCTGCTAAAAGGAGTCTACGAGCAGTACTTC
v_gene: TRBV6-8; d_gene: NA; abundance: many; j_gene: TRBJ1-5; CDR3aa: CASSYERRRSNQPQHF; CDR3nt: TGTGCCAGCAGTTACGAACGGAGGCGGAGCAATCAGCCCCAGCATTTT
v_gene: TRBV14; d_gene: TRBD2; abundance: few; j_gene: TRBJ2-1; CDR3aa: CASSLRTSGGSYNEQFF; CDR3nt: TGTGCCAGCAGCCTTCGGACTAGCGGGGGCTCCTACAATGAGCAGTTCTTC
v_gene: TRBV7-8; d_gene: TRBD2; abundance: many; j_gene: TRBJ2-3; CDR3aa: CASSDPPSGRTRRSTDTQYF; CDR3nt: TGTGCCAGCAGCGACCCGCCTAGCGGGAGGACCCGTCGTAGCACAGATACGCAGTATTTT
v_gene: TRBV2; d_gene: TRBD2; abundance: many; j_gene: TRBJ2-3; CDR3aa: CASRGLAGAPDTQYF; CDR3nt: TGTGCCAGCAGGGGACTAGCGGGAGCCCCAGATACGCAGTATTTT
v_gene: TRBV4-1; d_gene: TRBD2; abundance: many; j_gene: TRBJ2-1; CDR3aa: CASSQDISGGPGEQFF; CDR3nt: TGCGCCAGCAGCCAAGATATTAGCGGGGGGCCAGGGGAGCAGTTCTTC
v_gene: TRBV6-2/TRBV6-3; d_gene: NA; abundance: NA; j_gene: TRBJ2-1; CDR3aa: CASSYEENEQFF; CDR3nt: TGTGCCAGCAGTTACGAGGAGAATGAGCAGTTCTTC
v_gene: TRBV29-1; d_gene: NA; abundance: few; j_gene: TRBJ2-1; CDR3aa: CSVLWLENEQFF; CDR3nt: TGCAGCGTTCTCTGGTTGGAGAATGAGCAGTTCTTC
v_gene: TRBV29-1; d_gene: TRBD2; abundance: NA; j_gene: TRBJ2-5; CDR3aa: CSVDALLAGEQETQYF; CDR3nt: TGCAGCGTTGATGCCTTACTAGCGGGGGAACAAGAGACCCAGTACTTC
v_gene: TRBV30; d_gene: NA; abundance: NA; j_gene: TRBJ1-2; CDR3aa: CAWSSLEEAYYGYTF; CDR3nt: TGTGCCTGGAGTTCTTTGGAAGAGGCATACTATGGCTACACCTTC
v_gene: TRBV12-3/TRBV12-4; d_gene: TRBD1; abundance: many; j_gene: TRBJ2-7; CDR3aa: CASSSGTGPEQYF; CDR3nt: TGTGCCAGCAGCTCCGGGACAGGGCCCGAGCAGTACTTC
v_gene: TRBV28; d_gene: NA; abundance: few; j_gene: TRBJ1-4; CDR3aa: CASQKDGSYNEKLFF; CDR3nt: TGTGCCAGCCAAAAAGACGGGTCTTATAATGAAAAACTGTTTTTT
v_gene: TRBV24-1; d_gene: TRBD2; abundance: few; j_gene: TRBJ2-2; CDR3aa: CATSRERLAGAGELFF; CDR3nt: TGTGCCACCAGTAGGGAACGACTAGCTGGGGCCGGGGAGCTGTTTTTT
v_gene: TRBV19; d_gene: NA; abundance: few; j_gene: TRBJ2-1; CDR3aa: CASSIVLANEQFF; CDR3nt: TGTGCCAGTAGTATCGTACTAGCAAATGAGCAGTTCTTC
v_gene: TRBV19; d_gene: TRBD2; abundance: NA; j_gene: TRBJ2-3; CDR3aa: CASSEVAGVTDTQYF; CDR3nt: TGTGCCAGTAGTGAGGTAGCGGGGGTCACAGATACGCAGTATTTT
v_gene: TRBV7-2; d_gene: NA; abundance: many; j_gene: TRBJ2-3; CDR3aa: CASSLDGAGLSTDTQYF; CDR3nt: TGTGCCAGCAGCTTAGACGGGGCGGGGCTAAGCACAGATACGCAGTATTTT
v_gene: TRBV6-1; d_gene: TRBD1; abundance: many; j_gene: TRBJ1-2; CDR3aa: CASSDAGTGYGGYTF; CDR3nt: TGTGCCAGCAGTGACGCCGGGACAGGCTACGGTGGCTACACCTTC
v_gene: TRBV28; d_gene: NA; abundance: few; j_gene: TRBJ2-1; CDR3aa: CASSLDPRRRYLGNEQFF; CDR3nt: TGTGCCAGCAGTTTGGACCCCAGGAGGCGATATCTCGGCAATGAGCAGTTCTTC
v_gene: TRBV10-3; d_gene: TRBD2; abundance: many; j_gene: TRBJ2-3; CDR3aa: CAIRTSGEGADTQYF; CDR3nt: TGTGCCATCAGAACTAGCGGGGAAGGGGCAGATACGCAGTATTTT
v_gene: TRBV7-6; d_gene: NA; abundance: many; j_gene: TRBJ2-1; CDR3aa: CASRPLSYNEQFF; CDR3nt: TGTGCCAGCAGACCCCTTAGTTACAATGAGCAGTTCTTC
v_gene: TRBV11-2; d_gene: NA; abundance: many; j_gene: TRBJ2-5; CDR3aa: CASSSPSYGETQYF; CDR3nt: TGTGCCAGCAGCTCCCCATCCTACGGCGAGACCCAGTACTTC
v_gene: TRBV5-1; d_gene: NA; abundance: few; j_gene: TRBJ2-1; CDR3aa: CASSKDIYNEQFF; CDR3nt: TGCGCCAGCAGCAAGGACATCTACAATGAGCAGTTCTTC
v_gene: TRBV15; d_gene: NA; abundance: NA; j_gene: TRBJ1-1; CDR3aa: CATSIGWSNTEAFF; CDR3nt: TGTGCCACCAGCATAGGGTGGTCAAACACTGAAGCTTTCTTT
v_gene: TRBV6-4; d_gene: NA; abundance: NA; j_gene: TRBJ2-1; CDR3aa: CASSDPLTQGRSYNEQFF; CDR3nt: TGTGCCAGCAGTGACCCCCTCACACAGGGTAGGTCCTACAATGAGCAGTTCTTC
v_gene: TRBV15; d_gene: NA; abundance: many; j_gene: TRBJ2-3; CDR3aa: CATSRGSGGTDTQYF; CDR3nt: TGTGCCACCAGCAGGGGCTCCGGGGGCACAGATACGCAGTATTTT
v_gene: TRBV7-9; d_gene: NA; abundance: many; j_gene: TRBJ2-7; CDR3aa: CASSLAGDRFYEQYF; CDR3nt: TGTGCCAGCAGCTTAGCTGGGGACCGTTTCTACGAGCAGTACTTC